This T cell receptor (beta chain) stems from a study of T cell changes during pregnancy in multiple sclerosis. TCRdb's copy holds only in-frame clones and misses some; the assay was immunoSEQ multiplex PCR. Of some 38,000 clones listed, 92% were seen once; the top ten hold more than 0.3%. The CDR3 has 11 residues. V lost 6 bases to trimming and J lost 3 bases, with 9 bases between them. The germline V gene encodes CDR1 DFQATT and CDR2 SNEGSKA (reference sequence). This receptor was identified in a female donor in good health, enrolled as a control in a pregnancy study. Specimen: CD4+ T cells from peripheral blood mononuclear cells, collected after pregnancy. J is TRBJ2-7 and V is TRBV20-1, with D possibly TRBD2 on 5 matching bases. CDR3 DNA: TGCAGTGCCCGGGGTGTCTACGAGCAGTACTTC. This sequence encodes CSARGVYEQYF.